One and the same sample provided the 19 T cell receptor beta chains below, sequenced in a study of CD8 T cells in Susac syndrome (dated by TCRdb to the late 2010s). Library creation used the immunoSEQ multiplex PCR assay. RNA was extracted with the RNeasy kit and 0.5 to 1 ug was reverse transcribed using random hexamers. TCRdb reprocessing: public reads trimmed at Q25 with fastp, clones called with MiXCR, in-frame beta chains kept. Here each entry gathers all rows of one CDR3 protein and keeps the most common genes and DNA. Recorded for this sample are around 200,000 distinct CDR3 sequences; approximately 95% of them occurred a single time. The top ten hold approximately 0.09% of the sample. The material sequenced was CD4+ T cells from PBMCs. All receptors derive from a human donor with multiple sclerosis.

This chain uses TRBV20-1 with TRBJ2-7, with TRBD1 matching 8 bases. Trimming cost V 7 bases and J 7 bases; bases outside gene matches: 15. CDR3 length: 14 amino acids. The germline V gene encodes CDR1 DFQATT and CDR2 SNEGSKA (reference sequence). DNA of the CDR3: TGCAGTGGGGTGACCGGACAGGGACTCAGGGAGCAGTACTTC. Translating it yields CSGVTGQGLREQYF.

The rearrangement joins TRBV5-4 to TRBJ2-5, with 10 bases lining up with TRBD2. The CDR3 sequence is 15 residues long. CDR1 SGHNT and CDR2 YYREEE come from the germline V gene (reference sequence). V dropped 4 bases and J dropped 4; count of bases not matched to a gene: 7. This CDR3 reads CASSGRLAGVETQYF. As DNA, the CDR3 is TGTGCCAGCAGCGGACGGCTAGCGGGGGTAGAGACCCAGTACTTC.

The chain couples TRBV20-1 to TRBJ1-1; no reliable D call. Germline V gene data show CDR1 as DFQATT and CDR2 as SNEGSKA (reference sequence). The V gene lost 3 bases and the J gene lost 6 bases, with 8 bases spanning the gap. The CDR3 totals 11 residues. The CDR3 region is CSARPSAEAFF. Written as DNA, the CDR3 is TGCAGTGCTAGGCCGTCGGCTGAAGCTTTCTTT.

The chain recombines TRBV7-9 with TRBJ2-7; TRBD1 matches 7 bases. The CDR3 has 16 residues. J gave up 2 bases and V 3 bases, and 10 bases lay outside the gene matches. CDR1 is SEHNR and CDR2 is FQNEAQ in the germline V gene (reference sequence). CDR3 loop: CASSLSSGTAPYEQYF. DNA of the CDR3: TGTGCCAGCAGCTTGAGTTCCGGGACAGCTCCCTACGAGCAGTACTTC.

This rearrangement joins TRBV18 to TRBJ2-1, with 10 positions matching TRBD1. The CDR3 is 13 residues long. CDR1 is KGHSH, CDR2 LQKENI, per germline. The trim removed 2 bases at V and 15 bases at J, leaving 7 bases unmatched. The DNA of the CDR3 is TGTGCCAGCTCACCAGAGGTGGACAGGGGGTCGTTCTTC. Translation: CASSPEVDRGSFF.

V gene TRBV15 combines with J gene TRBJ2-1; D is ambiguous. The CDR3 has 16 residues. V lost 0 bases, J lost 0 bases, and 9 bases lay in between. Looked up from germline, CDR1 is LNHNV and CDR2 is YYDKDF (reference sequence). Written as DNA, the CDR3 is TGTGCCACCAGCAGAGATAGGGCTGGCTCCTACAATGAGCAGTTCTTC. It encodes CATSRDRAGSYNEQFF.

This chain uses TRBV7-9 with TRBJ1-1; D is unresolved. The germline V gene has CDR1 SEHNR and CDR2 FQNEAQ (reference sequence). Trimming left V 3 bases short and J 0 bases short, with 14 bases between. The CDR3 extends over 16 amino acids. This CDR3 reads CASSFHSSPVNTEAFF. The CDR3 coding sequence is TGTGCCAGCAGCTTTCACAGCTCCCCGGTGAACACTGAAGCTTTCTTT.

The chain carries TRBV20-1 and TRBJ1-1, with D hard to call. V dropped 4 bases and J dropped 3 bases, with 6 bases sitting between them. This CDR3 comprises 11 residues. Germline V CDR1 and CDR2: DFQATT, SNEGSKA (reference sequence). The CDR3 loop is CSAMRDTEAFF. CDR3 bases: TGCAGTGCTATGAGAGACACTGAAGCTTTCTTT.

The J gene is TRBJ2-7, the V gene TRBV29-1; 12 bases line up with TRBD1. The germline gives CDR1 SQVTM, CDR2 ANQGSEA. V lost 3 bases and J lost 6; bases outside the gene matches: 3. The CDR3 length is 13 residues. The CDR3 DNA sequence: TGCAGCGTTGAGGGGACAGGGGGCTTCGAGCAGTACTTC. Protein product: CSVEGTGGFEQYF.

This CDR3 is CASPGHMPEQYF. The CDR3 DNA follows: TGCGCCAGCCCGGGACACATGCCCGAGCAGTACTTC. V is TRBV23-1 and J is TRBJ2-7; tentatively, D is TRBD1 (6 bases). TRBV23-1 has ORF status, its function being uncertain. Trimming cost V 8 bases and J 6 bases, with 14 bases left between them. The CDR3 is 12 residues long.

This chain connects TRBV7-6 to TRBJ2-5; D remains unclear. The length of the CDR3 is 12 residues. CDR1 and CDR2 (germline): SGHVS, FNYEAQ. Trimming pared 11 bases from V and 2 bases from J, leaving 12 bases between. This chain's CDR3 is CAVSEEQETQYF. The DNA for the CDR3 is TGTGCCGTATCAGAGGAGCAAGAGACCCAGTACTTC.

CDR3 sequence reads: CSVYGPNTEAFF. CDR3 bases: TGCAGCGTTTACGGCCCGAACACTGAAGCTTTCTTT. This sequence joins TRBV29-1 and TRBJ1-1; D gene unclear. In germline, CDR1 is SQVTM, CDR2 ANQGSEA. V lost 5 bases and J lost 1, with 8 bases in between. The CDR3 loop spans 12 amino acids.

V and J are TRBV9 and TRBJ1-3; weak D call: TRBD1 (5 bases). With 3 bases removed from V and 2 bases from J, the gap between germline ends came to 12 bases. The CDR3 loop spans 15 amino acids. Germline CDR1 and CDR2: SGDLS and YYNGEE. This chain's CDR3 is CASSAGASAGNTIYF. DNA for the CDR3: TGTGCCAGCAGCGCCGGGGCGTCTGCTGGAAACACCATATATTTT.

The rearrangement joins TRBV7-3 to TRBJ2-1, with TRBD2 matching 13 bases. Germline CDR1 SGHTA, CDR2 FQGTGA. J lost 6 bases, V lost 5 bases, and 10 bases had no gene match. The CDR3 runs 17 residues. The CDR3 sequence is CASSPTLLAGGRNEQFF. CDR3 nucleotide sequence: TGTGCCAGCAGCCCTACCCTACTAGCGGGGGGGCGCAATGAGCAGTTCTTC.

The chain's CDR3 is CASRVTGSPDEQYF. The CDR3 DNA follows: TGTGCCAGCAGAGTTACAGGATCTCCGGACGAGCAGTACTTC. The rearrangement uses TRBV12-3 or TRBV12-4 and TRBJ2-7, with D maybe TRBD1 (5 bases). This CDR3 has 14 residues. V dropped 6 bases and J dropped 5 bases, with 17 bases sitting between them.

The chain joins TRBV7-9 to TRBJ2-3; D might be TRBD1 (5 bases). The germline V gene has CDR1 SEHNR and CDR2 FQNEAQ (reference sequence). Trimming cost V 7 bases and J 6 bases, with 8 bases left between them. This CDR3 has 11 residues. The CDR3 loop reads CASKGDDTQYF. DNA for the CDR3: TGTGCCAGCAAAGGGGATGATACGCAGTATTTT. The full variable domain, with the rest looked up from reference TRBV7-9 and TRBJ2-3, is DTGVSQNPRHKITKRGQNVTFRCDPISEHNRLYWYRQTLGQGPEFLTYFQNEAQLEKSRLLSDRFSAERPKGSFSTLEIQRTEQGDSAMYLCASKGDDTQYFGPGTRLTVL.

This chain joins TRBV30 and TRBJ2-3; 7 bases are shared with TRBD1. From germline, CDR1 is GTSNPN and CDR2 SVGIG (reference sequence). With V trimmed by 5 bases and J by 1 base, 3 bases remained unmatched. CDR3 size: 13 residues. CDR3 nucleotide sequence: TGTGCCTGGGAAACAGGGGGCACAGATACGCAGTATTTT. Its translation is CAWETGGTDTQYF.

The gene calls are TRBV4-2 and TRBJ2-5; perhaps TRBD2 as D (5 bases). Germline V gene lookup returns CDR1 LGHNA and CDR2 YNFKEQ. The CDR3 has 14 residues. Trimming took off 4 bases at V and 1 base at J, with 10 bases between the two ends. In DNA, the CDR3 is TGTGCCAGCAGCCCGTCGGACTCCCAAGAGACCCAGTACTTC. Translated: CASSPSDSQETQYF.

V usage is TRBV30 and J usage is TRBJ1-1; 8 bases match TRBD1. This CDR3 is 14 amino acids long. Trimming removed 3 bases from V and 4 bases from J; junction bases left unmatched: 7. Per the germline V gene, CDR1 is GTSNPN and CDR2 is SVGIG (reference sequence). CDR3 bases: TGTGCCTGGAGAGGACAGGGCGGAATCACTGAAGCTTTCTTT. Translating it yields CAWRGQGGITEAFF.